The rows below give T cell receptor beta chains drawn from one sample of a study of yellow fever vaccine responses in identical twins. Each CDR3 protein is one row after TCRdb ran MiXCR on the RT-PCR reads. The sample carries roughly 10,000 distinct CDR3 sequences, over 80% recorded once. Sample: T cells from blood (PBMCs), unsorted or a sorted subset (not recorded which), taken before or after yellow fever vaccination (not recorded which). These receptors all stem from a woman under 30 who received the yellow fever vaccine. CDR3s include the opening cysteine and the closing phenylalanine or tryptophan. The D gene is left open where the match is weak.

D gene	V gene	J gene	CDR3 DNA	CDR3 protein
TRBD1	TRBV12-3/TRBV12-4	TRBJ2-1	TGTGCCAGCAGTTTTAGGGCAGGGGGTTACAATGAGCAGTTCTTC	CASSFRAGGYNEQFF
TRBD2	TRBV11-3	TRBJ2-7	TGTGCCAGCAGCCTCGGACTAGCGGACGAGCAGTACTTC	CASSLGLADEQYF
.	TRBV7-6	TRBJ2-7	TGTGCCAGCAGCTTACTCAGCCACGAGCAGTACTTC	CASSLLSHEQYF
TRBD1	TRBV11-3	TRBJ1-1	TGTGCCAGCAGCTCGCTTTTAAGACAGGGGGCTTACACTGAAGCTTTCTTT	CASSSLLRQGAYTEAFF
.	TRBV10-1	TRBJ2-1	TGCGCCAGCAGTGTTGGGGGGACAGCCTCCTACAATGAGCAGTTCTTC	CASSVGGTASYNEQFF
.	TRBV13	TRBJ2-2	TGTGCCAGCTTAGAAGGGCGGAACACCGGGGAGCTGTTTTTT	CASLEGRNTGELFF
.	TRBV18	TRBJ2-4	TGTGCCAGCTCACCACCGAAGGGGGAAAACATTCAGTACTTC	CASSPPKGENIQYF
.	TRBV5-1	TRBJ2-1	TGCGCCAGCAGTATGGCGGCAGGGTCGTACAATGAGCAGTTCTTC	CASSMAAGSYNEQFF
TRBD1	TRBV6-4	TRBJ1-2	TGTGCCAGCAGTGACCCCGGGACAGGGCATGGCTACACCTTC	CASSDPGTGHGYTF
.	TRBV24-1	TRBJ2-1	TGTGCCACCAGTGATCCGGCGGGACGGGGCTACAATGAGCAGTTCTTC	CATSDPAGRGYNEQFF
.	TRBV1	TRBJ1-5	TGCACCAGCAGCCAAGACCGGGACAGGGCGTCTTATAGCAATCAGCCCCAGCATTTT	CTSSQDRDRASYSNQPQHF
TRBD1	TRBV19	TRBJ2-1	TGTGCCAGTAGTTGGGGACAGGGGAGTTGGGATGAGCAGTTCTTC	CASSWGQGSWDEQFF
TRBD1	TRBV27	TRBJ2-7	TGTGCCAGCAGTTTAGGGGGACAGGGCGCCTACGAGCAGTACTTC	CASSLGGQGAYEQYF
TRBD1	TRBV5-1	TRBJ1-1	TGCGCCAGCAGCACAGGGGACCGGGGCACTGAAGCTTTCTTT	CASSTGDRGTEAFF
.	TRBV29-1	TRBJ2-7	TGCAGCGTTGAACAGTACTACGAGCAGTACTTC	CSVEQYYEQYF
TRBD2	TRBV7-6	TRBJ2-1	TGTGCCAGCAGCGAGAGCGGGAGCGCCTACAATGAGCAGTTCTTC	CASSESGSAYNEQFF
.	TRBV12-3/TRBV12-4	TRBJ2-3	TGTGCCAGCAGTTTAGATGCGAGTTCAGATACGCAGTATTTT	CASSLDASSDTQYF
.	TRBV5-1	TRBJ2-1	TGCGCCAGCAGGGAAGGGACCGGGGGATCCTACAATGAGCAGTTCTTC	CASREGTGGSYNEQFF
.	TRBV12-3/TRBV12-4	TRBJ2-2	TGTGCCAGCAGTTTACTGGGGGCGGTGACCGGGGAGCTGTTTTTT	CASSLLGAVTGELFF
.	TRBV20-1	TRBJ2-3	TGCAGTGCTAGCCCTAGCACAGATACGCAGTATTTT	CSASPSTDTQYF
TRBD1	TRBV4-2	TRBJ2-1	TGTGCCAGCAGCCAATCGGACAGGGACAATGAGCAGTTCTTC	CASSQSDRDNEQFF
.	TRBV3-1	TRBJ1-1	TGTGCCAGCAGCCCCGGACTTTTAGGCCCCATGAACACTGAAGCTTTCTTT	CASSPGLLGPMNTEAFF
TRBD2	TRBV7-9	TRBJ2-1	TGTGCCAGCAGCTTAGAGTTTAGCGGGGCCTCCTACAATGAGCAGTTCTTC	CASSLEFSGASYNEQFF
.	TRBV6-1	TRBJ1-2	TGTGCCAGCAGGCCCTCCCCCGGCGCGAGCTCGGGGCTGGGCTACACCTTC	CASRPSPGASSGLGYTF
.	TRBV4-3	TRBJ2-2	TGCGCCAGCAGCCAAGATCTATCCCCGCGGGAATATTTGTACACCGGGGAGCTGTTTTTT	CASSQDLSPREYLYTGELFF
.	TRBV27	TRBJ1-3	TGTGCCAGCAGAACCGGACAGCCTGGAAACACCATATATTTT	CASRTGQPGNTIYF